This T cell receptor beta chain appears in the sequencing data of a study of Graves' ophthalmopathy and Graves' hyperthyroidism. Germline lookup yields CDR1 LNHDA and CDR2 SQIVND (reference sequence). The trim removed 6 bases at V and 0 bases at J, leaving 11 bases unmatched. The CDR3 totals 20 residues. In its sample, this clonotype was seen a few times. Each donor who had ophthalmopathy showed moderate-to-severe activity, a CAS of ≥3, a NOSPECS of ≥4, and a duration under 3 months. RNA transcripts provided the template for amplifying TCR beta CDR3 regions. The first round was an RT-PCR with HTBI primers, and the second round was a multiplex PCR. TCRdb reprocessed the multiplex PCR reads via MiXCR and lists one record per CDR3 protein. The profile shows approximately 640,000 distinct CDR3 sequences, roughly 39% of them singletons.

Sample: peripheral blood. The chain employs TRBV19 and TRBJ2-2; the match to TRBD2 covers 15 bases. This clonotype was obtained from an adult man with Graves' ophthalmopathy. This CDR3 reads CASSATGLAGGTPNTGELFF. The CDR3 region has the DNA TGTGCCAGTAGCGCTACGGGACTAGCGGGAGGCACCCCGAACACCGGGGAGCTGTTTTTT.